The 17 T cell receptor beta chains below come from one sample, sequenced in a study of shared clonotypes between healthy human individuals. Clones were sequenced by immunoSEQ multiplex PCR, and TCRdb holds only the in-frame ones, with some missing. In the table there are around 200,000 clones, over 50% of which are singletons. Source material: memory CD4+ T cells sorted from blood. Described subset: CD45RA-negative fraction. The receptors derive from a man aged 30-40 years in good health.

Worth noting for this clone: The sample contains more than one DNA sequence encoding this CDR3. The V gene is TRBV27, the J gene TRBJ2-2; D call uncertain. The CDR3 loop spans 15 amino acids. Per the germline V gene, CDR1 is MNHEY and CDR2 is SMNVEV (reference sequence). Trimming removed 2 bases at V and 4 bases at J, with 11 bases between. The CDR3 bases are TGTGCCAGCAGTTTAGTCCTTCTAGGCACCGGGGAGCTGTTTTTT. It translates to CASSLVLLGTGELFF.

This clone has ten or more counts. The rearrangement uses TRBV7-3 and TRBJ2-5, with D possibly being TRBD2 (5 bases). Germline V gene lookup returns CDR1 SGHTA and CDR2 FQGTGA. The CDR3 sequence is 13 residues long. The V and J ends lost 1 base and 5 bases respectively, with 8 bases between them. The CDR3 DNA follows: TGTGCCAGCAGCTTAAGACGGGGTGAGACCCAGTACTTC. Translating it yields CASSLRRGETQYF.

CDR3 coding DNA: TGTGCCAGCAGCTTGATTTCTAAGGACGAGCAGTACTTC. Translated, it gives CASSLISKDEQYF. V is TRBV5-5 and J is TRBJ2-7; D call uncertain. Germline CDR1 SGHKS, CDR2 YYEKEE (reference sequence). There are 13 residues in the CDR3. V lost 1 base and J lost 5, with 10 bases in between.

This rearrangement joins TRBV4-3 to TRBJ2-7; D remains ambiguous. CDR1 is LGHNA and CDR2 is YSLEER in the germline V gene. V shed 4 bases and J shed 3 bases, with 16 bases lying between them. The CDR3 totals 15 residues. DNA for the CDR3: TGCGCCAGCAGCCCTTATATGTCACCGGACTACGAGCAGTACTTC. It codes for CASSPYMSPDYEQYF.

V usage is TRBV29-1 and J usage is TRBJ2-5; possibly TRBD2 for D (5 bases). The germline CDR1 and CDR2 sequences are SQVTM and ANQGSEA. The CDR3 has 11 residues. Trimming took 7 bases from V and 4 from J, leaving 10 bases between them. The CDR3 bases are TGCAGCGGGAGGAATACAGAGACCCAGTACTTC. It is translated as CSGRNTETQYF.

The V gene is TRBV7-2, the J gene TRBJ2-5; 13 nucleotides line up with TRBD2. V gave up 1 base and J gave up 4 bases; unmatched junction bases: 3. This CDR3 is built from 16 residues. Germline CDR1 and CDR2: SGHTA and FQGNSA. The CDR3 sequence is CASSLELAGGGETQYF. In nucleotides, the CDR3 is TGTGCCAGCAGCTTAGAACTAGCGGGAGGGGGAGAGACCCAGTACTTC.

The rearrangement links TRBV5-6 to TRBJ2-1; tentatively, D is TRBD1 or TRBD2 (5 bases each). Trimming took 5 bases from V and 5 from J, leaving 17 bases between them. The CDR3 totals 15 residues. Germline CDR1 is SGHDT and CDR2 is YYEEEE. CDR3 in amino acids: CASSHVTGRHNEQFF. CDR3 DNA sequence: TGTGCCAGCAGTCACGTCACGGGGCGGCACAATGAGCAGTTCTTC.

This clone was detected once. At one end the junction does not follow the germline gene, possibly because of a read error. This rearrangement joins TRBV7-7 to TRBJ2-7; 7 nucleotides match TRBD1. Germline lookup yields CDR1 SSHAT and CDR2 FNYEAQ (reference sequence). The CDR3 has 14 amino acids. CDR3 DNA: TGTGCTAGCAGTCCCGACAGGGCATCCTACGAGCAGTACTTC. Its protein is CASSPDRASYEQYF.

V gene TRBV19 combines with J gene TRBJ2-5; TRBD1 is a possible D gene (5 bases). The CDR3 extends over 14 amino acids. Germline assignment: CDR1 LNHDA and CDR2 SQIVND (reference sequence). The germline V and J ends were trimmed by 5 bases and 7 bases, with 17 bases remaining between them. CDR3 region: CASSPGSGPVTQYF. CDR3 sequence (DNA): TGTGCCAGTAGTCCAGGGTCCGGCCCGGTGACCCAGTACTTC.

This clone turned up a few times. V is TRBV28 and J is TRBJ1-1; D unclear. This CDR3 contains 14 residues. Germline V gene sequence: CDR1 MDHEN, CDR2 SYDVKM. Between the trimmed V and J ends, which lost 6 bases and 5 bases, there was a span of 16 bases. CDR3: CASRRQPGSTEAFF. The CDR3 DNA reads as TGTGCCAGCAGGAGGCAGCCGGGCTCGACTGAAGCTTTCTTT.

The chain has TRBV7-2 and TRBJ2-3; no firm D call. V lost 3 bases and J 3 bases, leaving 7 bases between the germline ends. The CDR3 is made up of 13 amino acids. Germline V gene sequence: CDR1 SGHTA, CDR2 FQGNSA. CDR3 loop: CASSFGATDTQYF. The CDR3 DNA is TGTGCCAGCAGCTTTGGTGCAACAGATACGCAGTATTTT.

The chain uses TRBV2 and TRBJ2-7; 8 nucleotides align to TRBD2. J lost 7 bases, V lost 5 bases, and 1 base had no gene match. Germline CDR1 and CDR2: SNHLY and FYNNEI. The CDR3 covers 11 residues. The CDR3 DNA reads TGTGCCAGCAGTTTAGCGGGGGAGCAGTACTTC. Protein product: CASSLAGEQYF. Supplemented by reference TRBV2 and TRBJ2-7, the full variable domain reads EPEVTQTPSHQVTQMGQEVILRCVPISNHLYFYWYRQILGQKVEFLVSFYNNEISEKSEIFDDQFSVERPDGSNFTLKIRSTKLEDSAMYFCASSLAGEQYFGPGTRLTVT.

The chain has TRBV19 and TRBJ2-1, with 7 nucleotides matching TRBD2. There are 20 residues in the CDR3. With 6 bases clipped from V and 0 bases from J, the junction kept 20 bases outside the gene matches. CDR1 is LNHDA, CDR2 SQIVND, per germline (reference sequence). Here the CDR3 reads CASSSRVIVGGGSSYNEQFF. The CDR3 DNA sequence: TGTGCCAGTAGCTCCCGAGTCATTGTTGGGGGAGGGAGCTCCTACAATGAGCAGTTCTTC. Complete variable domain (other parts from reference TRBV19 and TRBJ2-1): DGGITQSPKYLFRKEGQNVTLSCEQNLNHDAMYWYRQDPGQGLRLIYYSQIVNDFQKGDIAEGYSVSREKKESFPLTVTSAQKNPTAFYLCASSSRVIVGGGSSYNEQFFGPGTRLTVL.

V and J are TRBV7-2 and TRBJ2-2; D is ambiguous. V lost 5 bases and J lost 4, with 11 bases in between. The germline gives CDR1 SGHTA, CDR2 FQGNSA. The CDR3 contains 14 residues. As DNA, the CDR3 is TGTGCCAGCAGCCCAGGCTTTCCCACCGGGGAGCTGTTTTTT. It codes for CASSPGFPTGELFF.

This clone was observed a few times. This same CDR3 is encoded by further DNA sequences in the sample. The rearrangement links TRBV5-1 to TRBJ2-6, with D tentatively TRBD1 (6 bases). Per the germline V gene, CDR1 is SGHRS and CDR2 is YFSETQ. Trimming pared 1 base from V and 3 bases from J, leaving 8 bases between. This CDR3 has 15 amino acids. CDR3 loop: CASSLQGRGANVLTF. CDR3 bases: TGCGCCAGCAGCTTGCAGGGGCGTGGGGCCAACGTCCTGACTTTC.

Worth noting for this clone: This sample also contains other DNA sequences that code for the same CDR3. V gene TRBV11-3 combines with J gene TRBJ2-3; TRBD2 agrees at 13 bases. Germline V lookup: CDR1 SGHNT, CDR2 YENEEA. The CDR3 has 15 amino acids. V was clipped by 6 bases and J by 3 bases; unmatched bases: 3. The CDR3 bases are TGTGCCAGCAGTCAGGGACTAGCGGGAACAGATACGCAGTATTTT. Translated, it gives CASSQGLAGTDTQYF.

The J gene is TRBJ2-7, the V gene TRBV7-2, with TRBD1 matching 8 bases. The CDR3 loop spans 15 amino acids. The V and J ends lost 1 base and 5 bases, in that order; junction bases with no gene match: 7. Looked up from germline, CDR1 is SGHTA and CDR2 is FQGNSA. For the CDR3, the DNA is TGTGCCAGCAGCTTAGTAGGGGACAGGATCAACGAGCAGTACTTC. It yields the protein CASSLVGDRINEQYF.